This TCR beta chain originates from a study of T cell responses to AZD1222 COVID-19 vaccine. Turning to this clone: Antigen: not known.

Per germline, CDR1 LNHNV and CDR2 YYDKDF (reference sequence). The CDR3 has 15 residues. V was clipped by 5 bases and J by 0 bases, with 10 bases between them. The data were produced by immunoSEQ multiplex PCR, yet TCRdb's version contains in-frame clones alone and is incomplete. Of 70,000 to 95,000 clones listed, 85% to 95% are singletons. General study results and limits: Increases in Spike-specific TCR breadth and depth were seen after two AZD1222 doses. After the peak T cell response, and only then, were repertoires sampled.

Some second doses came at about 4 weeks and others at about 12 weeks; these were pooled. The chain employs TRBV15 and TRBJ1-4, with D unresolved. The sample in question was peripheral blood, obtained 28 days after the second AZD1222 dose. The sequence derives from an adult who received the AZD1222 COVID-19 vaccine. The CDR3 protein is CATSLDVATNEKLFF. CDR3 coding DNA: TGTGCCACCAGCCTTGACGTTGCAACTAATGAAAAACTGTTTTTT. Drawing the rest from reference TRBV15 and TRBJ1-4, the complete variable domain is DAMVIQNPRYQVTQFGKPVTLSCSQTLNHNVMYWYQQKSSQAPKLLFHYYDKDFNNEADTPDNFQSRRPNTSFCFLDIRSPGLGDTAMYLCATSLDVATNEKLFFGSGTQLSVL.